Each of the 17 T cell receptor beta chains below was sequenced from the same sample in a study of T cell changes during pregnancy in multiple sclerosis. The protocol was immunoSEQ multiplex PCR, while the TCRdb copy is restricted to in-frame clones and leaves out a portion. The profile shows 45,000 to 55,000 clones, 85% to 90% of them singletons. The input for sequencing was peripheral blood, taken in the first trimester of pregnancy. The receptors were gathered from a female donor in good health, enrolled as a control in a pregnancy study.

This chain connects TRBV28 to TRBJ2-3; TRBD1 matches at 7 bases. Unmatched junction bases numbered 9, after V lost 9 bases and J lost 3 bases. Germline V gene data show CDR1 as MDHEN and CDR2 as SYDVKM. There are 14 residues in the CDR3. The CDR3 DNA sequence: TGTGCCAGTTACGGACAGGTTAGGACAGATACGCAGTATTTT. It encodes CASYGQVRTDTQYF.

The chain joins TRBV6-4 to TRBJ2-1, with TRBD1 identical over 10 bases. The CDR3 runs to 15 residues. The trim removed 0 bases at V and 10 bases at J, leaving 6 bases unmatched. Germline lookup yields CDR1 MRHNA and CDR2 SNTAGT. CDR3 nucleotides: TGTGCCAGCAGTGACTCTTTCGACAGGGGGCACGAGCAGTTCTTC. As protein: CASSDSFDRGHEQFF.

This chain links TRBV7-9 with TRBJ2-1; maybe TRBD1 (5 bases). The CDR3 contains 11 residues. The germline V and J ends were trimmed by 5 bases and 12 bases, with 11 bases remaining between them. CDR1 is SEHNR, CDR2 FQNEAQ, per germline (reference sequence). CDR3 sequence: CASSQGRWQFF. The CDR3 coding sequence is TGTGCCAGCAGCCAGGGCAGGTGGCAGTTCTTC.

The rearrangement uses TRBV29-1 and TRBJ2-1; TRBD2 agrees at 11 bases. This CDR3 spans 14 amino acids. The V segment lost 0 bases and the J segment 8 bases; nucleotides outside the gene matches: 3. Germline CDR1 SQVTM, CDR2 ANQGSEA. The CDR3 nucleotides read TGCAGCGTTGAAGAACTAGCGGGGGTGGATGAGCAGTTCTTC. It codes for CSVEELAGVDEQFF.

V usage is TRBV28 and J usage is TRBJ2-7; weak D call: TRBD2 (6 bases). Trimming removed 3 bases at V and 0 bases at J, with 15 bases between. Germline V gene data show CDR1 as MDHEN and CDR2 as SYDVKM. This CDR3 comprises 16 residues. The CDR3 DNA follows: TGTGCCAGCAGTTTGCCGGCGGGACGGAGCTCCTACGAGCAGTACTTC. Translating gives CASSLPAGRSSYEQYF.

The chain employs TRBV25-1 and TRBJ1-1, with 10 positions matching TRBD1. The germline V gene encodes CDR1 MGHDK and CDR2 SYGVNS. The CDR3 spans 16 residues. V shed 1 base, J shed 8 bases, and the junction held 10 bases outside the gene matches. CDR3 residues: CASSEFLGTGDAEAFF. In DNA form, the CDR3 reads TGTGCCAGCAGTGAATTCCTCGGGACAGGGGACGCGGAAGCTTTCTTT.

This clone has just a few counts. The chain joins TRBV5-4 to TRBJ2-7; TRBD1 matches at 10 bases. CDR3 length equals 16 residues. From germline, CDR1 is SGHNT and CDR2 YYREEE (reference sequence). The ends lost 0 bases at V and 4 bases at J; junction bases unmatched: 7. CDR3 nucleotides: TGTGCCAGCAGCTTGGGGGACAGGGGATTCTCTTACGAGCAGTACTTC. Residues: CASSLGDRGFSYEQYF.

The chain uses TRBV28 and TRBJ1-4; tentatively, D is TRBD1 (5 bases). CDR3 size: 14 residues. V was cut by 6 bases and J by 7 bases, with 15 bases left in between. Germline V gene sequence: CDR1 MDHEN, CDR2 SYDVKM. The CDR3 loop is CASREPGRAEKLFF. As DNA, the CDR3 is TGTGCCAGCAGGGAACCAGGGAGGGCTGAAAAACTGTTTTTT.

The chain uses TRBV11-2 and TRBJ1-2; D not certain. The CDR3 runs 15 residues. The V end was cut by 4 bases, the J end by 0 bases, with 12 bases between. The germline V gene encodes CDR1 SGHAT and CDR2 FQNNGV. The CDR3 reads CASSSVRVPNYGYTF. CDR3 DNA sequence: TGTGCCAGCAGCTCGGTGAGGGTCCCTAACTATGGCTACACCTTC.

The rearrangement joins TRBV6-1 to TRBJ2-1, with 9 bases fitting TRBD2. J lost 4 bases, V lost 3 bases, and 7 bases had no gene match. Germline V gives CDR1 MNHNS, CDR2 SASEGT. This CDR3 is 16 amino acids long. The CDR3 protein is CASSDLAGWRYNEQFF. The CDR3 DNA reads as TGTGCCAGCAGTGACCTAGCGGGGTGGAGATACAATGAGCAGTTCTTC.

Only a few counts were recorded for this clone. This chain connects TRBV11-3 to TRBJ2-4, with no clear D. The CDR3 loop spans 17 amino acids. Per germline, CDR1 SGHNT and CDR2 YENEEA. V was cut by 1 base and J by 1 base, with 14 bases left in between. The CDR3 reads CASSLAVVRSAKNIQYF. The CDR3 bases are TGTGCCAGCAGCTTAGCAGTCGTCCGGAGCGCCAAAAACATTCAGTACTTC.

J is TRBJ2-5 and V is TRBV5-4, with 11 bases lining up with TRBD1. The ends lost 4 bases at V and 5 bases at J; junction bases unmatched: 10. Germline assignment: CDR1 SGHNT and CDR2 YYREEE (reference sequence). This CDR3 is built from 16 residues. This CDR3 is CASSPGGTGGWETQYF. The CDR3 nucleotides are TGTGCCAGCAGCCCGGGCGGGACAGGGGGTTGGGAGACCCAGTACTTC.

The gene calls are TRBV5-1 and TRBJ2-7; TRBD1 aligns across 7 bases. J was trimmed by 5 bases and V by 3 bases; bases with no gene match: 8. This CDR3 comprises 14 residues. CDR1 and CDR2 from the germline V gene are SGHRS and YFSETQ. The CDR3 DNA is TGCGCCAGCAGCTCCGGGACAGCTTCCGACGAGCAGTACTTC. It codes for CASSSGTASDEQYF.

The genes are TRBV7-9 and TRBJ2-3; 7 bases map to TRBD1. Germline V gene sequence: CDR1 SEHNR, CDR2 FQNEAQ (reference sequence). This CDR3 comprises 14 residues. V dropped 5 bases and J dropped 6; count of bases not matched to a gene: 8. CDR3 in amino acids: CASSTPTGADTQYF. In DNA, the CDR3 is TGTGCCAGCAGCACACCCACAGGGGCCGATACGCAGTATTTT.

This chain connects TRBV19 to TRBJ2-1, with 13 positions matching TRBD2. This CDR3 is built from 16 residues. Germline CDR1 and CDR2: LNHDA and SQIVND (reference sequence). The ends lost 1 base at V and 3 bases at J; junction bases unmatched: 0. The CDR3 coding sequence is TGTGCCAGTAGTATAGGGACTAGCGGGAGCTACAATGAGCAGTTCTTC. It encodes CASSIGTSGSYNEQFF.

The table lists this clone with a few counts. The chain employs TRBV7-9 and TRBJ1-5, with TRBD1 as a possible D gene (5 bases). Trimming took 3 bases from V and 7 from J, leaving 7 bases between them. Germline V gene sequence: CDR1 SEHNR, CDR2 FQNEAQ (reference sequence). The CDR3 spans 12 residues. CDR3 in amino acids: CASSFGGQPQHF. The CDR3 nucleotides are TGTGCCAGCAGCTTTGGGGGGCAGCCCCAGCATTTT.

The V gene is TRBV6-5, the J gene TRBJ1-4; 7 bases fit TRBD1. J was trimmed by 7 bases and V by 6 bases; bases with no gene match: 8. The CDR3 consists of 14 residues. Germline assignment: CDR1 MNHEY and CDR2 SVGAGI. The CDR3 bases are TGTGCCAGCAGAAACAGGGGCCGGAGTGAAAAACTGTTTTTT. Its protein is CASRNRGRSEKLFF.